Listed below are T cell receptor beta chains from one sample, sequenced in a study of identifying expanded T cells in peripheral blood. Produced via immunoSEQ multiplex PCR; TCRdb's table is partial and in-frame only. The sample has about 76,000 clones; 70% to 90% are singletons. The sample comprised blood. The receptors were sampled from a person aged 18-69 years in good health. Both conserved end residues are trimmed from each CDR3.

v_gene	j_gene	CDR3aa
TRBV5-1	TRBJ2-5	ASSLAPQGDQETQY
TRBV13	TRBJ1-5	ASSTAGTGWDQPQH
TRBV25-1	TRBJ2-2	ASSVRTNTGELF
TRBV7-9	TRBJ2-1	AIGGRLGGSDEQF
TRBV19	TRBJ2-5	ASKLAGESGTQY
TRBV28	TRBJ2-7	ASRSGQAYEQY
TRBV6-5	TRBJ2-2	ASSYGAGELF
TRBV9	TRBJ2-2	ASSVSGGLTGELF
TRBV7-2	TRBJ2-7	ASSLFWTGVEQY
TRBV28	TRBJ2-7	ASSSPFGSGNYEQY
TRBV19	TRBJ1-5	ASSAGGRGNQPQH
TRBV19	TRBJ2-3	ASSTYGAGETDTQY
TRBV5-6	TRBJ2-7	ASSPVGAPYEQY
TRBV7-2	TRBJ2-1	ASTISGRDYNEQF
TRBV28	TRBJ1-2	ASSFLWTRRYGYT
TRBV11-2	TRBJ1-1	ASSLGRGVEAF
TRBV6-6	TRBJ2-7	ASRQTQGDSYEQY
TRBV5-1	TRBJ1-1	ASSLQGSTRGTEAF
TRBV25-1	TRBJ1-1	ASRQAGGTEAF
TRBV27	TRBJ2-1	ASSSLDSHEQF
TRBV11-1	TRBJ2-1	ASSLVWTSGDNEQF
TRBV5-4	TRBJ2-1	ASSLGTSGGYNEQF
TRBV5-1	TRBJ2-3	ASSSGQTSTDTQY